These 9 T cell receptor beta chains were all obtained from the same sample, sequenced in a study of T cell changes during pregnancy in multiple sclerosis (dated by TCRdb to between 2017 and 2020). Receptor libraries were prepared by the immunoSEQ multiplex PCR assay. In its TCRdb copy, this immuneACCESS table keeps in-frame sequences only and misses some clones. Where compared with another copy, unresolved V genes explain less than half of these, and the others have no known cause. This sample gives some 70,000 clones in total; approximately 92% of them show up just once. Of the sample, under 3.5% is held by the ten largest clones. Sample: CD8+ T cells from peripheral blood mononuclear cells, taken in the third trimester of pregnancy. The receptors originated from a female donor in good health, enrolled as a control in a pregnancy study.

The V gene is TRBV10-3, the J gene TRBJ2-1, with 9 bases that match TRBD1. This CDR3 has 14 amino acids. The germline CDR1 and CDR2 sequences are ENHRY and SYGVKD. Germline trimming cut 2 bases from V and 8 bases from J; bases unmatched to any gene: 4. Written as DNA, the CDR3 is TGTGCCATCAGTGAGGGACAGGGGATGTATGAGCAGTTCTTC. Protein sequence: CAISEGQGMYEQFF.

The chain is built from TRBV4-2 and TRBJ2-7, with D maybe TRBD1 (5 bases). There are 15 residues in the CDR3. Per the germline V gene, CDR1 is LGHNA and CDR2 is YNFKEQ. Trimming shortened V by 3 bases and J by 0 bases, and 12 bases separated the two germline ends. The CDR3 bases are TGTGCCAGCAGCCAGTCACTCCAGGGCTCCTACGAGCAGTACTTC. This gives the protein CASSQSLQGSYEQYF.

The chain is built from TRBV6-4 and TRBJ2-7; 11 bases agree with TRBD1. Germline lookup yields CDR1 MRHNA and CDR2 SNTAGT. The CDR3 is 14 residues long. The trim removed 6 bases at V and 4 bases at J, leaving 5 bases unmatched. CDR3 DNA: TGTGCCAGCAGGGCCGGGACAGGGGGGTACGAGCAGTACTTC. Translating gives CASRAGTGGYEQYF.

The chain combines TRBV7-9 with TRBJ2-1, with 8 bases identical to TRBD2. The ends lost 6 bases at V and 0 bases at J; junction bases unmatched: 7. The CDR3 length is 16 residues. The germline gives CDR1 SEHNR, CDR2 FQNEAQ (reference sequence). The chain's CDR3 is CASRHPGLDSYNEQFF. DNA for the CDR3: TGTGCCAGCAGGCATCCGGGACTAGACTCCTACAATGAGCAGTTCTTC.

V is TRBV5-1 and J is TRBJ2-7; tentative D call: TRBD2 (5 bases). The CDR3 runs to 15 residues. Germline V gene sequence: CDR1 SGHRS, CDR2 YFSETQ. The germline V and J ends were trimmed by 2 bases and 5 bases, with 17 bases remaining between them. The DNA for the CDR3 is TGCGCCAGCAGCTTAGGTCTAGGTTTCGGGGACGAGCAGTACTTC. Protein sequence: CASSLGLGFGDEQYF.

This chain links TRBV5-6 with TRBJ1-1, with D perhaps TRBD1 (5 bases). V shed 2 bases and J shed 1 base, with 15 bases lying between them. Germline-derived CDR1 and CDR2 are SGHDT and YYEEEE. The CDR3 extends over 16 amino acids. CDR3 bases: TGTGCCAGCAGCTTTCCTTCGACAGCCAGGAACACTGAAGCTTTCTTT. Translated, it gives CASSFPSTARNTEAFF.

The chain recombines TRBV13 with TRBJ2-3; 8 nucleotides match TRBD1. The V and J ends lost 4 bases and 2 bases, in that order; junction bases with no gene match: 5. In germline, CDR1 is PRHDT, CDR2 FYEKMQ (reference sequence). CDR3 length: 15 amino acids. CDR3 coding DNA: TGTGCCAGCAGCTGGACAGGGTTTTCCACAGATACGCAGTATTTT. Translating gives CASSWTGFSTDTQYF.

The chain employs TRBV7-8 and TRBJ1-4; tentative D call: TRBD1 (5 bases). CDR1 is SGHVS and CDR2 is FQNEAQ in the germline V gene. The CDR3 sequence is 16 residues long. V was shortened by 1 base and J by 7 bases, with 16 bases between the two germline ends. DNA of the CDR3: TGTGCCAGCAGCTTAGTAGGGCAGGGCGAGATTGAAAAACTGTTTTTT. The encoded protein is CASSLVGQGEIEKLFF.

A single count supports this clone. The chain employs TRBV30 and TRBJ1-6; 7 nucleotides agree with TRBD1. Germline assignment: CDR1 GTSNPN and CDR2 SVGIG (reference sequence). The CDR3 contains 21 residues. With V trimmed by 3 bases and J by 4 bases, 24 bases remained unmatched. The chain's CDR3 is CAWSEIVQAPGQRFYNSPLHF. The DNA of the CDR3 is TGTGCCTGGAGCGAAATAGTGCAGGCTCCGGGACAGAGATTTTATAATTCACCCCTCCACTTT.